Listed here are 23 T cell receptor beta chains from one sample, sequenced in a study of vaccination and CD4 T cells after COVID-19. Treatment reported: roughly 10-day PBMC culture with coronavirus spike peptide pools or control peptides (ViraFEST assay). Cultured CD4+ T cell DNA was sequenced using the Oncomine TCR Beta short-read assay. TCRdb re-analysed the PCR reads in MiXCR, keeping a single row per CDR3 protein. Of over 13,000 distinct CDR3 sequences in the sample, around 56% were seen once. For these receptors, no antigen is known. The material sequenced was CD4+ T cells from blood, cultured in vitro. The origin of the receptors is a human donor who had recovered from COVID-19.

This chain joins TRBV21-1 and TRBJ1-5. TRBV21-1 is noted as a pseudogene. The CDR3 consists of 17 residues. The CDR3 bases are TGTGCCAGCAGCGCCCGAAACGGAACAGAGAGCAATCAGCCCCAGCATTTT. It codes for CASSARNGTESNQPQHF.

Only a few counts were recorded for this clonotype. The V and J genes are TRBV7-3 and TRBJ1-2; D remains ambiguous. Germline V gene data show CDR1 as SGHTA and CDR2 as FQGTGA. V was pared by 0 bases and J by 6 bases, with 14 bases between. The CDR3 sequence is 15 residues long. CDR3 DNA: TGTGCCAGCAGCTTAACGGGCGGGGTTCGGGATGGCTACACCTTC. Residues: CASSLTGGVRDGYTF.

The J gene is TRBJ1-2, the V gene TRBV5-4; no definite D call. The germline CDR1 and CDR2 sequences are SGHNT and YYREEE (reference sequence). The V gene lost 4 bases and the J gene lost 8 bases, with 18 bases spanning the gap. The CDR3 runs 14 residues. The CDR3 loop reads CASSLPAGVGGYTF. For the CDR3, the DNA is TGTGCCAGCAGCCTTCCTGCAGGCGTGGGGGGCTACACCTTC.

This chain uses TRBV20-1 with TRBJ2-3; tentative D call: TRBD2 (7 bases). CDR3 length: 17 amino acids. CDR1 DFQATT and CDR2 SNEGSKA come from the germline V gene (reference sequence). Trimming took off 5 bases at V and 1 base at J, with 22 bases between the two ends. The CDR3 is CSARPRWRGGGTDTQYF. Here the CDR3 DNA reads TGCAGTGCTCGCCCTAGGTGGAGGGGGGGGGGCACAGATACGCAGTATTTT.

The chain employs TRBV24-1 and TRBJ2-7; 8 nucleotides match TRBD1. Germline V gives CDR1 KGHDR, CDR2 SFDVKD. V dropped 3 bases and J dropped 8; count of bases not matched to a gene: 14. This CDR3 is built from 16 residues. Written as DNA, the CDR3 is TGTGCCACCAGTGATCCCGGACAGGGTGGGGACCTAAAGCAGTACTTC. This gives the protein CATSDPGQGGDLKQYF.

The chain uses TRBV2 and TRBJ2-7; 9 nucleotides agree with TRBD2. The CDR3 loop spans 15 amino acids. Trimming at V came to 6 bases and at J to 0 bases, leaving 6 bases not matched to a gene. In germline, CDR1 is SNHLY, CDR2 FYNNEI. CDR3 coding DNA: TGTGCCAGCAGGGAGACTAGCGGAGGCTCCTACGAGCAGTACTTC. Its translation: CASRETSGGSYEQYF.

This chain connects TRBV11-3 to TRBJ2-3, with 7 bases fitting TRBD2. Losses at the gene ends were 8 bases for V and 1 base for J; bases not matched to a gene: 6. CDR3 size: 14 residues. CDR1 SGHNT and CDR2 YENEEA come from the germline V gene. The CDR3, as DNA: TGTGCCAGCCAGCGGGACCAAGGCACAGATACGCAGTATTTT. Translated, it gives CASQRDQGTDTQYF.

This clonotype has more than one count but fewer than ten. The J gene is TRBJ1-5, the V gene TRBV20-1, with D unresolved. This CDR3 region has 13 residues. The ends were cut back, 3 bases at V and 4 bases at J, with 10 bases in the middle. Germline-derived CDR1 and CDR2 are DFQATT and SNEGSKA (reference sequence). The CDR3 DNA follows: TGCAGTGCTAGTTTGGCAGATAATCAGCCCCAGCATTTT. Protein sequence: CSASLADNQPQHF.

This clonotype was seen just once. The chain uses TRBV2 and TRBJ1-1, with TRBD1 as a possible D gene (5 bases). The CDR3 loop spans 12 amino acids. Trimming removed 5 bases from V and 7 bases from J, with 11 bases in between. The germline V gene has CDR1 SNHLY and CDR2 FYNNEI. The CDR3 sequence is CASSQLGGEAFF. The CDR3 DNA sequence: TGTGCCAGCAGTCAACTGGGGGGTGAAGCTTTCTTT.

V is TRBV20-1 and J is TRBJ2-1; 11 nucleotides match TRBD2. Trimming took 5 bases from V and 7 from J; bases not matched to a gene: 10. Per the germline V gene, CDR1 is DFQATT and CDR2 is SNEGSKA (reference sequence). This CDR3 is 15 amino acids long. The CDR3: CSAAPSGRPGNEQFF. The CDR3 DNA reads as TGCAGTGCTGCACCTAGCGGGAGGCCGGGAAATGAGCAGTTCTTC.

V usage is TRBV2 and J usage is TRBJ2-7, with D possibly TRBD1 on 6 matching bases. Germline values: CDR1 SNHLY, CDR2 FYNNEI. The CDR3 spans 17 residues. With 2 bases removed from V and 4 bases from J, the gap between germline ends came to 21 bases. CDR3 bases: TGTGCCAGCAGTGAATTGAGTTTTGGGACAAGAAGTTACGAGCAGTACTTC. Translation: CASSELSFGTRSYEQYF.

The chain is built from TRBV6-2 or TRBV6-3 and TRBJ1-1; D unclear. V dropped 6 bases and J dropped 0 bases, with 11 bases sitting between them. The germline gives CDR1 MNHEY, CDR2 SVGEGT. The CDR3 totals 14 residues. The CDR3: CASSLGVLNTEAFF. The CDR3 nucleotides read TGTGCCAGCAGCCTGGGTGTGCTGAACACTGAAGCTTTCTTT.

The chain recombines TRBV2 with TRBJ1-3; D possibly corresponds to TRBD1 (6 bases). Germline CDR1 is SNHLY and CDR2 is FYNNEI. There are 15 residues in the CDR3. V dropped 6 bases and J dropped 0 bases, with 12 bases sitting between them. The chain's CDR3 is CASRRTDSSGNTIYF. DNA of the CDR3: TGTGCCAGCAGAAGGACAGACAGCTCTGGAAACACCATATATTTT. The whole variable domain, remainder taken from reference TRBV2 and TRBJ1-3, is EPEVTQTPSHQVTQMGQEVILRCVPISNHLYFYWYRQILGQKVEFLVSFYNNEISEKSEIFDDQFSVERPDGSNFTLKIRSTKLEDSAMYFCASRRTDSSGNTIYFGEGSWLTVV.

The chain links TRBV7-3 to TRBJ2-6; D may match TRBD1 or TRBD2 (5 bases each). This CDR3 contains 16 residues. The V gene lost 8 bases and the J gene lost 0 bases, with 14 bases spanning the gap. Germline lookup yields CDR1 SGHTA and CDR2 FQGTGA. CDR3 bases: TGTGCCAGCCAAAGGGACGGTAGCTCTGGGGCCAACGTCCTGACTTTC. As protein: CASQRDGSSGANVLTF.

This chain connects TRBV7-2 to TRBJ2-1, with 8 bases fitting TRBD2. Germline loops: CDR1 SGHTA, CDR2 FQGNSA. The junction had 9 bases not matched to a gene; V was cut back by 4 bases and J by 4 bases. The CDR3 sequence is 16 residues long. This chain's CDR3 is CASSSHPSGGYNEQFF. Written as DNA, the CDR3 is TGTGCCAGCAGCTCCCACCCGAGCGGGGGTTACAATGAGCAGTTCTTC.

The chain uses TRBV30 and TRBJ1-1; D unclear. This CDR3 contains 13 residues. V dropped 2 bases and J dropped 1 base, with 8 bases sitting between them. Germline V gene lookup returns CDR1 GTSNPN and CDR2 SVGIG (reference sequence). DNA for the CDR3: TGTGCCTGGAGTAACTTCCGGAACACTGAAGCTTTCTTT. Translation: CAWSNFRNTEAFF. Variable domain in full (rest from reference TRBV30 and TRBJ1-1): SQTIHQWPATLVQPVGSPLSLECTVEGTSNPNLYWYRQAAGRGLQLLFYSVGIGQISSEVPQNLSASRPQDRQFILSSKKLLLSDSGFYLCAWSNFRNTEAFFGQGTRLTVV.

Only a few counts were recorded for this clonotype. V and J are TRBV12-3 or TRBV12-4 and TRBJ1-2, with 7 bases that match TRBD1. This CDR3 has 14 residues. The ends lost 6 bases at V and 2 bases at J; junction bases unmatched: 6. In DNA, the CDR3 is TGTGCCAGCAGGAGGGGGCTACAAAACTATGGCTACACCTTC. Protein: CASRRGLQNYGYTF.

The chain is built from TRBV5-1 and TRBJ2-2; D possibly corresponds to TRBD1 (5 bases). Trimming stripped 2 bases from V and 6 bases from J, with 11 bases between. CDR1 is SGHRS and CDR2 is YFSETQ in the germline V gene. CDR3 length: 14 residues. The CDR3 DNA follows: TGCGCCAGCAGCTTTTGGGGCCCGTCCGGGGAGCTGTTTTTT. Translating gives CASSFWGPSGELFF.

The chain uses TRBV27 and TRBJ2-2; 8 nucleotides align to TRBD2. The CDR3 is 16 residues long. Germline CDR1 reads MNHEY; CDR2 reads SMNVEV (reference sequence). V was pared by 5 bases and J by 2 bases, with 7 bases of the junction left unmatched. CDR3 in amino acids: CASSPRGGSNTGELFF. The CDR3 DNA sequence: TGTGCCAGCAGTCCCCGGGGGGGGTCCAACACCGGGGAGCTGTTTTTT.

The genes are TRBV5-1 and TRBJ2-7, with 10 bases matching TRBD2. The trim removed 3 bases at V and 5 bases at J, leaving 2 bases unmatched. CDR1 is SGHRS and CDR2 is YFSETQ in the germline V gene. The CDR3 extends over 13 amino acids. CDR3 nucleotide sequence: TGCGCCAGCAGCTCGCTAGCGGGGGACGAGCAGTACTTC. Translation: CASSSLAGDEQYF.

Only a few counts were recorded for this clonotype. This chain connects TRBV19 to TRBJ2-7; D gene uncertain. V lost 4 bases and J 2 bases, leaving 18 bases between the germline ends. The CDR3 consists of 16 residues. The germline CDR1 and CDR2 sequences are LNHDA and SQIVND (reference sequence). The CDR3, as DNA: TGTGCCAGTAGTACCCGTGGCGCACAGAGCCCCTACGAGCAGTACTTC. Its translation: CASSTRGAQSPYEQYF.

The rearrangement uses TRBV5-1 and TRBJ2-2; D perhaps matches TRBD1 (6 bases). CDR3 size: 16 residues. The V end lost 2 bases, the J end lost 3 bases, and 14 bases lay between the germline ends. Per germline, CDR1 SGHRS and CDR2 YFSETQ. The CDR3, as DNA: TGCGCCAGCAGCTTCCCCGGGACACCTCACACCGGGGAGCTGTTTTTT. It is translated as CASSFPGTPHTGELFF.

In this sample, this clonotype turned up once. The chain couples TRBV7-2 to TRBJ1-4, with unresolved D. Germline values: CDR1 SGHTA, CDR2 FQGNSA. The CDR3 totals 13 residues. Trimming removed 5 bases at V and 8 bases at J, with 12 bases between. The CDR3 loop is CASSPRYGEKLFF. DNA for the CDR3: TGTGCCAGCAGCCCCCGATATGGGGAAAAACTGTTTTTT.